This paragraph covers one T cell receptor beta chain sequence. The antigen is undetermined. This sample is drawn from a study of post-analysis software for immune sequencing data. Overall study results and limits: Same-batch samples co-clustered strongly by F measure. Controls had lower frequencies than patients of five TRBV segments, which included TRBV5-6, TRBV5-1 and TRBV20-1. Diversity measured as normalized Chao1 was significantly lower in multiple sclerosis patients than in controls.

The TCR beta cDNA libraries carried unique molecular identifiers. cDNA molecules numbering approximately 500,000 came from roughly 1.1 to 9.2 million T cells. One entry per CDR3 protein results from TCRdb running MiXCR on the PCR reads. The table lists hundreds of thousands of distinct CDR3 sequences, just under 30% of them singletons, with 0.56% in the top ten. The length of the CDR3 is 13 residues. CDR1 SQVTM and CDR2 ANQGSEA come from the germline V gene. Trimming cost V 6 bases and J 7 bases, with 16 bases left between them. The chain recombines TRBV29-1 with TRBJ2-1; no firm D call. The clonotype comes from a girl between 10 and 17 years old with multiple sclerosis. The sample consisted of blood. CDR3 nucleotides: TGCAGCGTCCAGGACCGGACGTGGAATGAGCAGTTCTTC. Its translation: CSVQDRTWNEQFF.